The 20 T cell receptor beta chains below all came from one sample that was sequenced in a study of shared clonotypes between healthy human individuals. Produced via immunoSEQ multiplex PCR; TCRdb's table is partial and in-frame only. Of about 1.5 million clones detected, about 98% appear once; the ten largest clones hold about 0.45%. The specimen was naive CD4+ T cells sorted from blood. Subset meaning: CD45RA+ positively selected. Receptors were obtained from a man aged 30 to 39 in good health.

The genes are TRBV19 and TRBJ2-3, with a possible D match to TRBD1 (5 bases). The CDR3 loop spans 12 amino acids. Germline V CDR1 and CDR2: LNHDA, SQIVND (reference sequence). Trimming removed 9 bases at V and 4 bases at J, with 11 bases between. The CDR3 here is CASGHFPDTQYF. In DNA form, the CDR3 reads TGTGCCAGCGGACATTTCCCAGATACGCAGTATTTT.

This rearrangement joins TRBV10-2 to TRBJ2-2; unclear D gene. Germline V gene data show CDR1 as WSHSY and CDR2 as SAAADI. CDR3 size: 14 residues. V was shortened by 8 bases and J by 2 bases, with 12 bases between the two germline ends. CDR3 sequence reads: CASGSNGNTGELFF. Written as DNA, the CDR3 is TGCGCCAGCGGTAGTAACGGTAACACCGGGGAGCTGTTTTTT.

The sample holds one count of this clone. The chain recombines TRBV9 with TRBJ2-6; D is ambiguous. The CDR3 runs 21 residues. The ends were cut back, 0 bases at V and 1 base at J, with 23 bases in the middle. Germline loops: CDR1 SGDLS, CDR2 YYNGEE. CDR3 region: CASSVAPRPSGSPSGANVLTF. Here the CDR3 DNA reads TGTGCCAGCAGCGTAGCCCCCCGGCCCTCCGGGTCCCCATCTGGGGCCAACGTCCTGACTTTC. The whole variable domain, remainder taken from reference TRBV9 and TRBJ2-6, is DSGVTQTPKHLITATGQRVTLRCSPRSGDLSVYWYQQSLDQGLQFLIQYYNGEERAKGNILERFSAQQFPDLHSELNLSSLELGDSALYFCASSVAPRPSGSPSGANVLTFGAGSRLTVL.

This chain uses TRBV5-6 with TRBJ2-3; D is unclear. The CDR3 loop spans 16 amino acids. The V gene's germline CDR1 is SGHDT and CDR2 YYEEEE. With 4 bases removed from V and 2 bases from J, the gap between germline ends came to 17 bases. The CDR3 here is CASSHRKGVHTDTQYF. DNA for the CDR3: TGTGCCAGCAGCCACCGAAAAGGCGTGCACACAGATACGCAGTATTTT. Filled out from reference TRBV5-6 and TRBJ2-3, the complete variable domain reads DAGVTQSPTHLIKTRGQQVTLRCSPKSGHDTVSWYQQALGQGPQFIFQYYEEEERQRGNFPDRFSGHQFPNYSSELNVNALLLGDSALYLCASSHRKGVHTDTQYFGPGTRLTVL.

The chain carries TRBV6-4 and TRBJ2-1, with 16 bases matching TRBD2. The CDR3 length is 16 residues. The germline gives CDR1 MRHNA, CDR2 SNTAGT. The V gene end was trimmed by 4 bases and the J gene end by 6 bases; junction bases not matched to a gene: 3. Here the CDR3 DNA reads TGTGCCAGCAGTGTGGGACTAGCGGGAGGGCGCAATGAGCAGTTCTTC. Translating it yields CASSVGLAGGRNEQFF.

The genes are TRBV19 and TRBJ1-5; 8 bases map to TRBD1. CDR3 size: 17 residues. Germline loops: CDR1 LNHDA, CDR2 SQIVND (reference sequence). Trimming took 3 bases from V and 2 from J; bases not matched to a gene: 9. CDR3 bases: TGTGCCAGTAGTATCCCCGGACAGGGACTGGGCAATCAGCCCCAGCATTTT. Encoded protein: CASSIPGQGLGNQPQHF.

V and J are TRBV5-4 and TRBJ2-7, with 8 bases matching TRBD1. This CDR3 region has 15 residues. The junction had 7 bases not matched to a gene; V was cut back by 2 bases and J by 3 bases. Looked up from germline, CDR1 is SGHNT and CDR2 is YYREEE (reference sequence). CDR3 loop: CASSLSGTGGYEQYF. The CDR3 DNA is TGTGCCAGCAGCTTATCTGGGACAGGTGGCTACGAGCAGTACTTC. The full variable domain, in which reference TRBV5-4 and TRBJ2-7 provide the parts outside the CDR3, is ETGVTQSPTHLIKTRGQQVTLRCSSQSGHNTVSWYQQALGQGPQFIFQYYREEENGRGNFPPRFSGLQFPNYSSELNVNALELDDSALYLCASSLSGTGGYEQYFGPGTRLTVT.

V and J are TRBV5-1 and TRBJ2-7, with D perhaps matching TRBD2 (6 bases). V gave up 1 base and J gave up 2 bases, with 13 bases separating them. In germline, CDR1 is SGHRS, CDR2 YFSETQ. This CDR3 contains 15 residues. The CDR3 nucleotides are TGCGCCAGCAGCTTGTTCGGCGGGGCTCCCTACGAGCAGTACTTC. This gives the protein CASSLFGGAPYEQYF.

The J gene is TRBJ1-1, the V gene TRBV9, with TRBD1 matching 8 bases. This CDR3 is 13 amino acids long. V was pared by 3 bases and J by 7 bases, with 5 bases of the junction left unmatched. Germline V gene lookup returns CDR1 SGDLS and CDR2 YYNGEE. The CDR3 sequence is CASSAGQEGEAFF. The CDR3 DNA sequence: TGTGCCAGCAGCGCGGGACAGGAAGGTGAAGCTTTCTTT.

The sample holds a few counts of this clone. Sequence at one end of the junction differs from germline and may be a read error. The chain recombines TRBV7-2 with TRBJ2-7; 8 bases fit TRBD2. The CDR3 length is 13 residues. CDR1 and CDR2 (germline): SGHTA, FQGNSA. The CDR3 reads CASSVAGNYEQYF. The CDR3 nucleotides are TGTGCCAGCAGCGTAGCGGGAAACTACGAGCAGTACTTC.

The rearrangement joins TRBV25-1 to TRBJ1-1; D unclear. V was clipped by 4 bases and J by 5 bases, with 11 bases between them. The germline gives CDR1 MGHDK, CDR2 SYGVNS. This CDR3 is built from 13 residues. The CDR3 is CASSGHVETEAFF. The CDR3 DNA reads TGTGCCAGCAGTGGGCACGTCGAGACTGAAGCTTTCTTT. Full variable domain (missing parts from reference TRBV25-1 and TRBJ1-1): EADIYQTPRYLVIGTGKKITLECSQTMGHDKMYWYQQDPGMELHLIHYSYGVNSTEKGDLSSESTVSRIRTEHFPLTLESARPSHTSQYLCASSGHVETEAFFGQGTRLTVV.

On this clone: Distinct nucleotide sequences in the sample also encode this CDR3. The chain couples TRBV5-1 to TRBJ1-4; 9 bases match TRBD1. Trimming took 4 bases from V and 6 from J; bases not matched to a gene: 4. The CDR3 is 14 amino acids. Germline values: CDR1 SGHRS, CDR2 YFSETQ. The CDR3 protein is CASSLGQGDEKLFF. The CDR3, as DNA: TGCGCCAGCAGCCTGGGACAGGGCGATGAAAAACTGTTTTTT.

CDR3 sequence reads: CASSSPRFGGRAYTGELFF. The CDR3 nucleotides are TGCGCCAGCAGCTCCCCTCGTTTCGGCGGGAGGGCCTACACCGGGGAGCTGTTTTTT. The V call is TRBV5-1, the J call TRBJ2-2; 9 bases are shared with TRBD2. Per germline, CDR1 SGHRS and CDR2 YFSETQ. Trimming at V came to 3 bases and at J to 3 bases, leaving 15 bases not matched to a gene. The CDR3 consists of 19 residues.

The rearrangement uses TRBV5-1 and TRBJ2-1, with 9 bases lining up with TRBD1. The CDR3 has 15 amino acids. V shed 5 bases and J 3 bases; nucleotides not matched to a gene: 6. The germline V gene has CDR1 SGHRS and CDR2 YFSETQ. The CDR3 loop is CASSSGTGNYNEQFF. Here the CDR3 DNA reads TGCGCCAGCAGTTCCGGGACAGGGAACTACAATGAGCAGTTCTTC.

This clone has just one count. V and J are TRBV2 and TRBJ1-1, with TRBD1 as a possible D gene (6 bases). V gave up 6 bases and J gave up 1 base, with 27 bases separating them. Germline V CDR1 and CDR2: SNHLY, FYNNEI. CDR3 length: 19 amino acids. This CDR3 is CASSKNPGALGFSNTEAFF. The CDR3 DNA reads as TGTGCCAGCAGCAAAAACCCGGGGGCGCTGGGATTTTCGAACACTGAAGCTTTCTTT.

The chain recombines TRBV28 with TRBJ2-2, with 9 positions matching TRBD1. The germline CDR1 and CDR2 sequences are MDHEN and SYDVKM. With V trimmed by 8 bases and J by 5 bases, 9 bases remained unmatched. This CDR3 is 15 amino acids long. In DNA, the CDR3 is TGTGCCAGCGCCCCGGGGACAGGGTTTACCGGGGAGCTGTTTTTT. Protein product: CASAPGTGFTGELFF.

V gene TRBV6-1 combines with J gene TRBJ1-5; 7 bases agree with TRBD1. The CDR3 has 17 residues. Trimming took 2 bases from V and 0 from J; bases not matched to a gene: 7. CDR1 and CDR2 from the germline V gene are MNHNS and SASEGT. The CDR3 bases are TGTGCCAGCAGTGAAAAGGCAGGGGGGGCTAGCAATCAGCCCCAGCATTTT. Residues: CASSEKAGGASNQPQHF.

This clone was seen a single time. J is TRBJ1-2 and V is TRBV28; the match to TRBD1 covers 8 bases. Unmatched junction bases numbered 7, after V lost 3 bases and J lost 4 bases. Germline-derived CDR1 and CDR2 are MDHEN and SYDVKM. This CDR3 is 15 amino acids long. This CDR3 is CASSFPTGDIYGYTF. In DNA, the CDR3 is TGTGCCAGCAGTTTTCCGACAGGGGATATCTATGGCTACACCTTC.

V is TRBV7-9 and J is TRBJ1-1; D uncertain. Trimming removed 5 bases from V and 0 bases from J, with 7 bases in between. The length of the CDR3 is 13 residues. The germline CDR1 and CDR2 sequences are SEHNR and FQNEAQ (reference sequence). The CDR3 region has the DNA TGTGCCAGCAGCCGTGAGTTGAACACTGAAGCTTTCTTT. Protein sequence: CASSRELNTEAFF.

The gene calls are TRBV5-4 and TRBJ2-7; D is unresolved. Germline V lookup: CDR1 SGHNT, CDR2 YYREEE (reference sequence). This CDR3 spans 15 amino acids. V shed 2 bases and J shed 4 bases, with 16 bases lying between them. DNA for the CDR3: TGTGCCAGCAGCTTAACCCCTGATTCAGTTTACGAGCAGTACTTC. It encodes CASSLTPDSVYEQYF.